This TCR beta chain was found in a study of blood T cells in healthy people across ages. A sample-barcoded 5' primer and a J-beta primer mix were used in a second PCR of about 7 to 12 cycles. A single record per CDR3 protein comes from TCRdb applying MiXCR to the 5' RACE reads. The sample has hundreds of thousands of distinct CDR3 sequences, about 43% seen once; the top ten hold about 30%. As regards this clonotype: Its antigen is not known.

Whole-study findings and limits: The recorded TCR beta diversity per million T cells decreased in a roughly linear manner with age.

The receptor was isolated from an elderly man in good health. The sequencing input was blood.

As DNA, the CDR3 is TGTGCCAGCAGTTTTAGCGGGACAGCGAACACCGGGGAGCTGTTTTTT. Protein product: CASSFSGTANTGELFF. The chain is built from TRBV12-3 or TRBV12-4 and TRBJ2-2; TRBD2 is a possible D gene (8 bases). V dropped 3 bases and J dropped 0 bases, with 11 bases sitting between them. This CDR3 is built from 16 residues.